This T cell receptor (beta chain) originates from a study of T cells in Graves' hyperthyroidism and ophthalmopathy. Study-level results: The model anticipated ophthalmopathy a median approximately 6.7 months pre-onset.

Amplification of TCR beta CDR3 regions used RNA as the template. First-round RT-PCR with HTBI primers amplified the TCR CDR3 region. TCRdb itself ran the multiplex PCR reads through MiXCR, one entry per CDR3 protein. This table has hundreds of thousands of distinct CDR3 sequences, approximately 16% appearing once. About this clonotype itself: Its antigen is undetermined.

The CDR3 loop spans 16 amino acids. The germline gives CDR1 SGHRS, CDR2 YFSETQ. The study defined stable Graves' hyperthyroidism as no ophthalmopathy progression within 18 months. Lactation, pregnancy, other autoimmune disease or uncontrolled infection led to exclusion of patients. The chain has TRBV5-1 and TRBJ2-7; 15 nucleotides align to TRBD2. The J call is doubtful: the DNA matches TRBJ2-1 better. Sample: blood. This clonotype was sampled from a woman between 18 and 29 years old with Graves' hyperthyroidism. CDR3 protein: CASSLPGLAGGYEQFF. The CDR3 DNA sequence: TGCGCCAGCAGCTTGCCAGGACTAGCGGGAGGGTACGAGCAGTTCTTC.